A single TCR beta chain is shown here with its context. The source of the sample is a study of blood T cell repertoires in COVID-19. Study overall: Collection of acute and convalescent COVID-19 samples took place in the United States, Italy and Spain. Nucleic acid was either cDNA or gDNA, and it came from T cells, B-cell-depleted T cells, or PBMCs.

The CDR3 sequence is 11 residues long. Germline V CDR1 and CDR2: MNHEY, SVGAGI. Trimming shortened V by 11 bases and J by 3 bases, and 11 bases separated the two germline ends. Methods used by the authors: Amplification with reference gene primers provided the estimates of nucleated cell counts. Method: immunoSEQ multiplex PCR; TCRdb's copy keeps in-frame clones and lacks some. V and J calls and clone size are those listed in that table; D and trimming were worked out from the DNA. The sample has nearly 80,000 clones; 84% are singletons. This clonotype was obtained from a man aged 50 or older with acute or convalescent COVID-19. Sequencing was performed on peripheral blood. The rearrangement uses TRBV6-5 and TRBJ2-7; a weak D match, TRBD1 (5 bases). CDR3 nucleotide sequence: TGTGCCGCCGGGCAGGGCTACGAGCAGTACTTC. It yields the protein CAAGQGYEQYF.